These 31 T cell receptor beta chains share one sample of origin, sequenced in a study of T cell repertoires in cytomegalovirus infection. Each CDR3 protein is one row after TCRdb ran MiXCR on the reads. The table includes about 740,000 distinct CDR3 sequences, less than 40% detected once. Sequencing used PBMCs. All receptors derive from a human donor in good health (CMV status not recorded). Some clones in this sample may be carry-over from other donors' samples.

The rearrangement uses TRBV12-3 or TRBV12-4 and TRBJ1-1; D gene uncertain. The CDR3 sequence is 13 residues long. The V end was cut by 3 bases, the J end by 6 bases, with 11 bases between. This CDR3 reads CASSLRVKAEAFF. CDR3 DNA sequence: TGTGCCAGCAGTTTGAGGGTTAAGGCTGAAGCTTTCTTT.

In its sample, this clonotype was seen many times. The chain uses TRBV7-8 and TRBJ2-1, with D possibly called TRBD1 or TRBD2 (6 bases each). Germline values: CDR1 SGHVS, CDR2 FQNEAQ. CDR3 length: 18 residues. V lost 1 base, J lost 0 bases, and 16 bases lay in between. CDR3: CASSLDVSGAYSYNEQFF. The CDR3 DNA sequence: TGTGCCAGCAGCTTAGATGTCTCGGGGGCCTACTCCTACAATGAGCAGTTCTTC.

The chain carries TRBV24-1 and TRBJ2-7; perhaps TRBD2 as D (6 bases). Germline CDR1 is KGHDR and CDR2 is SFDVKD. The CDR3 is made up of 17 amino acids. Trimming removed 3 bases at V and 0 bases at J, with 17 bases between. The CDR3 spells CATSDAWRGRPSYEQYF. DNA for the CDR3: TGTGCCACCAGTGATGCGTGGCGTGGGAGGCCCTCCTACGAGCAGTACTTC.

The CDR3 reads CASSADRGGNQPQHF. Written as DNA, the CDR3 is TGTGCCAGCAGTGCCGACAGGGGAGGCAATCAGCCCCAGCATTTT. This sequence joins TRBV6-6 and TRBJ1-5; 8 bases fit TRBD1. Germline V gene lookup returns CDR1 MNHNY and CDR2 SVGAGI (reference sequence). The CDR3 totals 15 residues. V shed 5 bases, J shed 2 bases, and the junction held 5 bases outside the gene matches.

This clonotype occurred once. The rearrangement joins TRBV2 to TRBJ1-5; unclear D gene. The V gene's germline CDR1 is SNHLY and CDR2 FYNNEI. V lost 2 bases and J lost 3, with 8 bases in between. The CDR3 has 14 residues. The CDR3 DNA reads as TGTGCCAGCAGTGAAAGGATAAACAATCAGCCCCAGCATTTT. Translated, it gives CASSERINNQPQHF.

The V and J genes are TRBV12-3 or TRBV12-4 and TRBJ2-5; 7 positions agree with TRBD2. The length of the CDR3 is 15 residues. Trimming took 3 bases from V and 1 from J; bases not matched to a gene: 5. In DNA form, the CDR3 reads TGTGCCAGCAGTTTTGGGGCGGGAGCCCAAGAGACCCAGTACTTC. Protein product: CASSFGAGAQETQYF.

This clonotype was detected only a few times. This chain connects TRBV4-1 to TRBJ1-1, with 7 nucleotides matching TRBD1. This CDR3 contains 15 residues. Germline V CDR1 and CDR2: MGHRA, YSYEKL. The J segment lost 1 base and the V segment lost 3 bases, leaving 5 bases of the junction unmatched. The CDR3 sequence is CASSQAGGKNTEAFF. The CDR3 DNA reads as TGCGCCAGCAGCCAGGCAGGGGGGAAGAACACTGAAGCTTTCTTT.

Here the CDR3 reads CASSSKPGWSNQPQHF. The DNA of the CDR3 is TGTGCCAGCAGTTCCAAACCGGGTTGGAGCAATCAGCCCCAGCATTTT. This chain connects TRBV27 to TRBJ1-5, with no clear D. V lost 4 bases and J lost 1, with 14 bases in between. Germline CDR1 MNHEY, CDR2 SMNVEV (reference sequence). There are 16 residues in the CDR3.

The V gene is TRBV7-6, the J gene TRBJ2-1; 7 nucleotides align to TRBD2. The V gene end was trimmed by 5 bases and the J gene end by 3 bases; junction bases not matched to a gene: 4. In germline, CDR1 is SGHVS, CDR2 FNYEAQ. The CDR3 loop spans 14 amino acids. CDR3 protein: CASSDSGNYNEQFF. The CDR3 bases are TGTGCCAGCAGCGACAGCGGGAACTACAATGAGCAGTTCTTC. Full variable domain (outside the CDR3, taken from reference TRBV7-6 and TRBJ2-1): GAGVSQSPRYKVTKRGQDVALRCDPISGHVSLYWYRQALGQGPEFLTYFNYEAQQDKSGLPNDRFSAERPEGSISTLTIQRTEQRDSAMYRCASSDSGNYNEQFFGPGTRLTVL.

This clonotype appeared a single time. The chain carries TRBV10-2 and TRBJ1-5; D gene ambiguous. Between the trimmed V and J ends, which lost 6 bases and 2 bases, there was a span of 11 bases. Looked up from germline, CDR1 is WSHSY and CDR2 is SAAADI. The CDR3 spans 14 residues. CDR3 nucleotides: TGCGCCAGCAGACGGGCGGACGGCAATCAGCCCCAGCATTTT. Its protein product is CASRRADGNQPQHF.

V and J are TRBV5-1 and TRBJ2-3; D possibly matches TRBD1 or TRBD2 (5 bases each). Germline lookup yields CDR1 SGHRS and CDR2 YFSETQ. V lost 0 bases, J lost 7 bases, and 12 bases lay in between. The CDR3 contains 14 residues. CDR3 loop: CASSLGDLGNTQYF. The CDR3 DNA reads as TGCGCCAGCAGCTTGGGGGACCTCGGAAATACGCAGTATTTT.

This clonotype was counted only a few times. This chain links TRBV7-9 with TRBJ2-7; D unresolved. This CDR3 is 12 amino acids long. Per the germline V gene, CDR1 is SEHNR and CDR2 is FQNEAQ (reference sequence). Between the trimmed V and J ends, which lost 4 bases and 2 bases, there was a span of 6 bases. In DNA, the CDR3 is TGTGCCAGCAGCTCAACGGCCTACGAGCAGTACTTC. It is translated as CASSSTAYEQYF.

DNA for the CDR3: TGTGCCAGTAGTAAACGGGACAGCTATAGCAATCAGCCCCAGCATTTT. It specifies CASSKRDSYSNQPQHF. The chain carries TRBV19 and TRBJ1-5, with TRBD1 matching 7 bases. The V gene's germline CDR1 is LNHDA and CDR2 SQIVND (reference sequence). V trimming: 4 bases; J trimming: 0 bases; junction bases outside the gene matches: 6. The CDR3 spans 16 residues.

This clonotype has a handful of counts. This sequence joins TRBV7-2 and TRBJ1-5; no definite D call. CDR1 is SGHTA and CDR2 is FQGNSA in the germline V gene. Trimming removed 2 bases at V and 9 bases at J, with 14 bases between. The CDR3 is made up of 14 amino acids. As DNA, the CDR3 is TGTGCCAGCAGCTTAAGGAGCGAGAGTGCGCCCCAGCATTTT. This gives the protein CASSLRSESAPQHF.

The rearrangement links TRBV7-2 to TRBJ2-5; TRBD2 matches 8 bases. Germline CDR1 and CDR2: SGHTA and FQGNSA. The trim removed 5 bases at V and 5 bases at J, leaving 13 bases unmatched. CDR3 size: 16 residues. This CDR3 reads CASSTFGGRSGETQYF. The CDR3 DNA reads TGTGCCAGCAGCACATTTGGCGGGAGGAGTGGGGAGACCCAGTACTTC. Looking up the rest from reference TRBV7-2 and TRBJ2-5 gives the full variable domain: GAGVSQSPSNKVTEKGKDVELRCDPISGHTALYWYRQSLGQGLEFLIYFQGNSAPDKSGLPSDRFSAERTGGSVSTLTIQRTQQEDSAVYLCASSTFGGRSGETQYFGPGTRLLVL.

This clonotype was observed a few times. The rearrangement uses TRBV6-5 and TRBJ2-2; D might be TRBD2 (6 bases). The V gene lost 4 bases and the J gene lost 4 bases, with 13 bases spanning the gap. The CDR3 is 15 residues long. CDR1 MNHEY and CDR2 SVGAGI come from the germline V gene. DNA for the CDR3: TGTGCCAGCAGTTCACGGCAGGGAGGCACCGGGGAGCTGTTTTTT. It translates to CASSSRQGGTGELFF.

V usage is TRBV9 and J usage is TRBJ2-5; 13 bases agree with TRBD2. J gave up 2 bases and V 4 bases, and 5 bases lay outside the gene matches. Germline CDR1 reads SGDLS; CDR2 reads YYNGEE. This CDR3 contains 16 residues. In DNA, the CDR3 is TGTGCCAGCAGCCTGACTAGCGGGAGGCCGCAAGAGACCCAGTACTTC. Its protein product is CASSLTSGRPQETQYF.

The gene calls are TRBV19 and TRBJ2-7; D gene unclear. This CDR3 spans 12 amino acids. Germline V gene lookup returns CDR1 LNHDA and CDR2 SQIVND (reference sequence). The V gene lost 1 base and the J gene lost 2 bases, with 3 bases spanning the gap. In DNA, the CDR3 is TGTGCCAGTAGTATAGCCCCCTACGAGCAGTACTTC. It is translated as CASSIAPYEQYF.

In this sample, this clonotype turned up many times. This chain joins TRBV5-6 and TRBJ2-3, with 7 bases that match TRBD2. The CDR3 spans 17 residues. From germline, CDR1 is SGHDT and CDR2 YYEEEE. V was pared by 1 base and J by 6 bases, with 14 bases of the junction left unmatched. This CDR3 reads CASSLWGAGIAGDTQYF. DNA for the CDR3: TGTGCCAGCAGCTTGTGGGGAGCGGGAATAGCCGGGGATACGCAGTATTTT.

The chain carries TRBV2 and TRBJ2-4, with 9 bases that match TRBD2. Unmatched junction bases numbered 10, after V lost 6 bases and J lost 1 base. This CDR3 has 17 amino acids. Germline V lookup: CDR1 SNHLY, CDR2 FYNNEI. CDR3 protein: CASRVGGSGSAKNIQYF. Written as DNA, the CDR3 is TGTGCCAGCAGGGTGGGAGGTAGCGGGAGCGCCAAAAACATTCAGTACTTC.

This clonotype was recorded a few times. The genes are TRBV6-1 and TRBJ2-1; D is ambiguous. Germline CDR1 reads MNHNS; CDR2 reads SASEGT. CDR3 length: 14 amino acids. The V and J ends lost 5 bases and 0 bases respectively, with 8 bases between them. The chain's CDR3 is CASSTQNSYNEQFF. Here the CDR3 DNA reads TGTGCCAGCAGTACACAGAACTCCTACAATGAGCAGTTCTTC.

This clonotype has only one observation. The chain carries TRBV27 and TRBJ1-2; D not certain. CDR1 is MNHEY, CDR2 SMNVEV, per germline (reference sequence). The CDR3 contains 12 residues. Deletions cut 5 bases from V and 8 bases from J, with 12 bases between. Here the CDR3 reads CASSPQTGGYTF. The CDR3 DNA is TGTGCCAGCAGTCCGCAGACGGGGGGCTACACCTTC.

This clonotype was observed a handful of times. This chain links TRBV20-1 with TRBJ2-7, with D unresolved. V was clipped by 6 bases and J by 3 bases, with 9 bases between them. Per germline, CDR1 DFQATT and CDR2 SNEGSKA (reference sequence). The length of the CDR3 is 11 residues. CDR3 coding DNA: TGCAGTGCCCCGTCCTACTACGAGCAGTACTTC. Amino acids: CSAPSYYEQYF.

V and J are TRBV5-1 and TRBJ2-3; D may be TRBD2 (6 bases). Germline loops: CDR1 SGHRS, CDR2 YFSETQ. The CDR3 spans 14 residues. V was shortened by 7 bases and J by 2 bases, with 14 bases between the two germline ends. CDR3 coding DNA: TGCGCCAGCGCCGTGGAGGGCGTCACAGATACGCAGTATTTT. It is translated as CASAVEGVTDTQYF.

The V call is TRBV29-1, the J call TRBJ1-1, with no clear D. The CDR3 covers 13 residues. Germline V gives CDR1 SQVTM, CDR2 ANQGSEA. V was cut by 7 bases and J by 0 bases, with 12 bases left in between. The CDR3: CSGTQQMNTEAFF. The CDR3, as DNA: TGCAGCGGGACCCAGCAAATGAACACTGAAGCTTTCTTT.

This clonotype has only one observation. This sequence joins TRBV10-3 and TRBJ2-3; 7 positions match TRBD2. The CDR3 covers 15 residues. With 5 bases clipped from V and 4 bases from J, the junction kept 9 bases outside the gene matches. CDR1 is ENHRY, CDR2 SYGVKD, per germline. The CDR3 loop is CAISTLGGSSDTQYF. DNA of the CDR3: TGTGCCATCAGTACCTTGGGGGGGAGCTCAGATACGCAGTATTTT.

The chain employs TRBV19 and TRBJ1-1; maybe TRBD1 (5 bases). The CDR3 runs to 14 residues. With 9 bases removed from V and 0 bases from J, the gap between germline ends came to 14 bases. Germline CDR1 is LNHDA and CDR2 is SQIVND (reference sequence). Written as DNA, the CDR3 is TGTGCCAGGCCGTCTGGGGGGATGAACACTGAAGCTTTCTTT. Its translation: CARPSGGMNTEAFF.

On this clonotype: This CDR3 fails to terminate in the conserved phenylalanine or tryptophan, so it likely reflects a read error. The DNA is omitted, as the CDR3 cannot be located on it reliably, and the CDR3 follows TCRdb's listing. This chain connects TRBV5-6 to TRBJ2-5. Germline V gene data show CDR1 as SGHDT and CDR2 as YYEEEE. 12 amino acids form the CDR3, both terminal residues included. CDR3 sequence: CSSSTQPETRYC.

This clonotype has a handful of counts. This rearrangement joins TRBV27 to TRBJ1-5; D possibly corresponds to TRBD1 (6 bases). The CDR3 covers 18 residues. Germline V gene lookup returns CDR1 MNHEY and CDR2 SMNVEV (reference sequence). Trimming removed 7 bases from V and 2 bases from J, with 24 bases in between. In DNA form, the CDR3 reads TGTGCCAGCATGAGCTTAATGACGAGGGGGACTGGCAATCAGCCCCAGCATTTT. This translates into CASMSLMTRGTGNQPQHF.

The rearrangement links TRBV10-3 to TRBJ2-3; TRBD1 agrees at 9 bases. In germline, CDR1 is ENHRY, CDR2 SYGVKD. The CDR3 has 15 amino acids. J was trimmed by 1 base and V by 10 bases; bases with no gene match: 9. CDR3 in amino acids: CASGQRDRGTDTQYF. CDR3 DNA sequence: TGTGCCAGCGGTCAGCGGGACAGGGGCACAGATACGCAGTATTTT.

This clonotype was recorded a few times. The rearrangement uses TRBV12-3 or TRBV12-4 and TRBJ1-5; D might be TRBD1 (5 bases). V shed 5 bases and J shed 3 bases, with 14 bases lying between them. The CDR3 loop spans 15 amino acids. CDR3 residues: CASSQRRDHNQPQHF. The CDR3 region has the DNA TGTGCCAGCAGTCAACGCCGGGACCACAATCAGCCCCAGCATTTT.